These 13 T cell receptor beta chains were all obtained from the same sample, sequenced in a study of radiotherapy plus CTLA-4 blockade in lung cancer. Sequencing used immunoSEQ multiplex PCR; TCRdb keeps in-frame clones, though not all of them. This table has more than 90,000 clones, 81% appearing once. The material sequenced was peripheral blood, taken from a patient treated with radiotherapy plus ipilimumab. The source is a human donor with non-small cell lung cancer that progressed on radiotherapy plus ipilimumab. Some clones in this sample may be carry-over from other donors' samples.

As DNA, the CDR3 is TGTGCCAGCTCACCCTCCGGGACAGGGCGAAATGAAAAACTGTTTTTT. It encodes CASSPSGTGRNEKLFF. The rearrangement joins TRBV18 to TRBJ1-4; TRBD1 matches at 9 bases. Trimming cost V 3 bases and J 5 bases; bases outside gene matches: 7. The CDR3 loop spans 16 amino acids. Germline CDR1 reads KGHSH; CDR2 reads LQKENI.

V and J are TRBV7-2 and TRBJ2-3, with a tentative D call TRBD2 (5 bases). This CDR3 comprises 13 residues. In germline, CDR1 is SGHTA, CDR2 FQGNSA. Trimming removed 6 bases at V and 2 bases at J, with 9 bases between. DNA of the CDR3: TGTGCCAGCAGGCAGCGGTACACAGATACGCAGTATTTT. This translates into CASRQRYTDTQYF.

This rearrangement joins TRBV7-6 to TRBJ2-7, with D perhaps matching TRBD1 (6 bases). Trimming left V 0 bases short and J 6 bases short, with 12 bases between. CDR1 is SGHVS and CDR2 is FNYEAQ in the germline V gene. There are 14 residues in the CDR3. CDR3 loop: CASSLARGEGEQYF. The CDR3 DNA reads as TGTGCCAGCAGCTTAGCCAGGGGTGAGGGCGAGCAGTACTTC.

V gene TRBV6-5 combines with J gene TRBJ1-1; D gene ambiguous. Trimming removed 6 bases from V and 5 bases from J, with 10 bases in between. This CDR3 comprises 12 residues. Germline CDR1 is MNHEY and CDR2 is SVGAGI. The CDR3 DNA is TGTGCCAGCAGGATGAGGGCTACTGAAGCTTTCTTT. Translated, it gives CASRMRATEAFF.

The V and J genes are TRBV6-5 and TRBJ1-2; TRBD1 agrees at 8 bases. The V and J ends lost 6 bases and 2 bases, in that order; junction bases with no gene match: 5. Per germline, CDR1 MNHEY and CDR2 SVGAGI. The CDR3 contains 14 residues. The CDR3 sequence: CASRSDRGNYGYTF. Written as DNA, the CDR3 is TGTGCCAGCAGATCCGACAGGGGCAACTATGGCTACACCTTC.

This clone was seen only a few times. The chain recombines TRBV19 with TRBJ2-7; 11 bases are a match to TRBD1. Germline assignment: CDR1 LNHDA and CDR2 SQIVND (reference sequence). This CDR3 has 16 amino acids. V lost 4 bases to trimming and J lost 5 bases; unmatched junction nucleotides: 10. Here the CDR3 reads CASSRAGTGGGDEQYF. CDR3 nucleotide sequence: TGTGCCAGTAGTAGGGCCGGGACAGGGGGTGGCGACGAGCAGTACTTC.

This clone was found a few times. The CDR3 loop is CASSRAPDSYEQYF. The CDR3, as DNA: TGTGCCAGCAGTCGGGCCCCGGACTCCTACGAGCAGTACTTC. The rearrangement uses TRBV6-1 and TRBJ2-7; D is undetermined. Trimming took 5 bases from V and 0 from J, leaving 11 bases between them. The CDR3 contains 14 residues. Looked up from germline, CDR1 is MNHNS and CDR2 is SASEGT.

This clone was counted at least ten times. The chain has TRBV4-3 and TRBJ2-1; D gene ambiguous. Germline V gene data show CDR1 as LGHNA and CDR2 as YSLEER. The CDR3 contains 15 residues. V was pared by 0 bases and J by 1 base, with 7 bases between. The CDR3, as DNA: TGCGCCAGCAGCCAAGAGGTGGGATCCTACAATGAGCAGTTCTTC. This codes for CASSQEVGSYNEQFF.

The rearrangement uses TRBV5-1 and TRBJ2-3; D is possibly TRBD1 or TRBD2 (5 bases each). With 3 bases removed from V and 4 bases from J, the gap between germline ends came to 12 bases. This CDR3 comprises 14 residues. Germline CDR1 SGHRS, CDR2 YFSETQ. The CDR3 here is CASSWDPRADTQYF. The CDR3 DNA follows: TGCGCCAGCAGCTGGGACCCAAGAGCAGATACGCAGTATTTT.

The chain is built from TRBV2 and TRBJ2-5; D may be TRBD1 (5 bases). The CDR3 contains 14 residues. Per the germline V gene, CDR1 is SNHLY and CDR2 is FYNNEI. The V end lost 8 bases, the J end lost 0 bases, and 13 bases lay between the germline ends. CDR3 sequence (DNA): TGTGCCAGCGTCCAGACAGCGAACCAAGAGACCCAGTACTTC. Translated: CASVQTANQETQYF.

The chain has TRBV5-5 and TRBJ2-7; weak D call: TRBD1 (6 bases). The CDR3 loop spans 15 amino acids. V dropped 1 base and J dropped 0 bases, with 11 bases sitting between them. CDR1 is SGHKS, CDR2 YYEKEE, per germline (reference sequence). The CDR3 region is CASSLTGTNSYEQYF. As DNA, the CDR3 is TGTGCCAGCAGCTTGACCGGGACAAACTCCTACGAGCAGTACTTC.

The chain has TRBV5-5 and TRBJ1-6, with TRBD1 matching over 7 bases. J lost 9 bases, V lost 2 bases, and 2 bases had no gene match. Germline V gene sequence: CDR1 SGHKS, CDR2 YYEKEE (reference sequence). This CDR3 comprises 13 residues. CDR3 in DNA: TGTGCCAGCAGCTTTTACAGGGGTTCACCCCTCCACTTT. Translating gives CASSFYRGSPLHF.

V gene TRBV5-6 combines with J gene TRBJ1-2; the D gene is possibly TRBD1 (6 bases). The germline V gene has CDR1 SGHDT and CDR2 YYEEEE. V was clipped by 4 bases and J by 8 bases, with 12 bases between them. CDR3 length equals 12 residues. The DNA of the CDR3 is TGTGCCAGCAGCGGAACAGGGCGAGGCTACACCTTC. Translating it yields CASSGTGRGYTF.